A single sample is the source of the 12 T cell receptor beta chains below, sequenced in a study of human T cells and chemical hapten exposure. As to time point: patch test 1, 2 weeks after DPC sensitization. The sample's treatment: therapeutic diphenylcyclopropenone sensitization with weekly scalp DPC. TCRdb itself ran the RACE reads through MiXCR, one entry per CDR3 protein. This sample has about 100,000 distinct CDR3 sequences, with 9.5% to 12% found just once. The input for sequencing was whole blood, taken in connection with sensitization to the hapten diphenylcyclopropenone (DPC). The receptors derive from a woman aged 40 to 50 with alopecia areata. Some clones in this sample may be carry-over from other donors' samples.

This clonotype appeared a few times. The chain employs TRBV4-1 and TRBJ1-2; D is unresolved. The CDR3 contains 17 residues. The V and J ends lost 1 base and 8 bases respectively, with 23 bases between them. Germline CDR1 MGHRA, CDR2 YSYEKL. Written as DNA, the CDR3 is TGCGCCAGCAGCCAAGGAGATGCCCGGACCACATCGTCCGGCTACACCTTC. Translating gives CASSQGDARTTSSGYTF.

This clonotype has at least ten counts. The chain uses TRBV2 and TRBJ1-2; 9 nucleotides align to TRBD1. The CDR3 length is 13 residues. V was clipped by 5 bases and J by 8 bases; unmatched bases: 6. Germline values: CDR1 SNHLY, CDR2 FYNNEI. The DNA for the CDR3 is TGTGCCAGCAGTCCTACAGGGGGCCGGGGCTACACCTTC. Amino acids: CASSPTGGRGYTF.

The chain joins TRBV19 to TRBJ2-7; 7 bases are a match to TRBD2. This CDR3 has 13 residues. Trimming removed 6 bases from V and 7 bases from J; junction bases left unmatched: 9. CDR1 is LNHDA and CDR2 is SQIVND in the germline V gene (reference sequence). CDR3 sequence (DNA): TGTGCCAGTAGCCACCGGGGGGTTACGGAGCAGTACTTC. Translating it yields CASSHRGVTEQYF.

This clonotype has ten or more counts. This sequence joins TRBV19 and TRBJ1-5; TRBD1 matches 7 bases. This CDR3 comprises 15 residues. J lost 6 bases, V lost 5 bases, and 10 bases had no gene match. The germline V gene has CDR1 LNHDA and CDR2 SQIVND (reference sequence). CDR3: CASSPPDRVGQPQHF. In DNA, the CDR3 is TGTGCCAGTAGTCCCCCCGACAGGGTGGGTCAGCCCCAGCATTTT.

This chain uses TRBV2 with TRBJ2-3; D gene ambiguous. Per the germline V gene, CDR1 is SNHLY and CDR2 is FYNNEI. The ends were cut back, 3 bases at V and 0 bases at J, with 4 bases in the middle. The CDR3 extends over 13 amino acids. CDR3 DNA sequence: TGTGCCAGCAGTGACGGTAGCACAGATACGCAGTATTTT. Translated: CASSDGSTDTQYF.

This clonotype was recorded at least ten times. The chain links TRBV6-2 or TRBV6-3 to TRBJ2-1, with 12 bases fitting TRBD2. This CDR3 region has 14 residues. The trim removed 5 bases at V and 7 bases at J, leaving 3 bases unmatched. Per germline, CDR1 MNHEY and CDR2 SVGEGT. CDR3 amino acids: CASSHTSGGNEQFF. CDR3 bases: TGTGCCAGCAGTCACACTAGCGGGGGGAATGAGCAGTTCTTC.

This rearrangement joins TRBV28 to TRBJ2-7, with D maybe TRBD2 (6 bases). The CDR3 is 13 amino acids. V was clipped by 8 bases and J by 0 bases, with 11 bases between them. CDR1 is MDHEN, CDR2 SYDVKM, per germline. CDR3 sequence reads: CASHSGYSYEQYF. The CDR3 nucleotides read TGTGCCAGCCATAGCGGATACTCCTACGAGCAGTACTTC.

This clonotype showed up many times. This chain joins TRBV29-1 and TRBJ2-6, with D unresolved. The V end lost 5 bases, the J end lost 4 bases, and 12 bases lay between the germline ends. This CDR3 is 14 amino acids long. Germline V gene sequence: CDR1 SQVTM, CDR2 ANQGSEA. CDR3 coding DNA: TGCAGCGTTCGGCAGCCACGAGGGGCCAACGTCCTGACTTTC. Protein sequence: CSVRQPRGANVLTF. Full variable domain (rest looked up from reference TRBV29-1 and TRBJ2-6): SAVISQKPSRDICQRGTSLTIQCQVDSQVTMMFWYRQQPGQSLTLIATANQGSEATYESGFVIDKFPISRPNLTFSTLTVSNMSPEDSSIYLCSVRQPRGANVLTFGAGSRLTVL.

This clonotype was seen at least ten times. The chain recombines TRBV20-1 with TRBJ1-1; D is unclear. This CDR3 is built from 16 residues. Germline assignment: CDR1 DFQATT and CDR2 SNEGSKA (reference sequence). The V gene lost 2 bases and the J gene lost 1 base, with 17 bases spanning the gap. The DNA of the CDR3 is TGCAGTGCTAGACCATGGTCGAGGGCAGAGAACACTGAAGCTTTCTTT. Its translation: CSARPWSRAENTEAFF.

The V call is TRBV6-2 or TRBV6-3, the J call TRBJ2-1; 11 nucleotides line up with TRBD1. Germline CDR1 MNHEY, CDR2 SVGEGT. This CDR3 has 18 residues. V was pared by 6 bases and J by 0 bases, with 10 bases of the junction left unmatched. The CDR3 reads CASRYGQGALSSYNEQFF. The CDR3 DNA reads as TGTGCCAGCAGGTATGGACAGGGGGCCCTAAGCTCCTACAATGAGCAGTTCTTC.

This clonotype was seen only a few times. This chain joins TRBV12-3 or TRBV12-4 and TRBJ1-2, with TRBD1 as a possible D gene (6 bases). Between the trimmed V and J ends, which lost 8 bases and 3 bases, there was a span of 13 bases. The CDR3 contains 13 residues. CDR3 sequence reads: CASRLAGDYGYTF. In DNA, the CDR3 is TGTGCCAGCCGATTAGCAGGGGACTATGGCTACACCTTC.

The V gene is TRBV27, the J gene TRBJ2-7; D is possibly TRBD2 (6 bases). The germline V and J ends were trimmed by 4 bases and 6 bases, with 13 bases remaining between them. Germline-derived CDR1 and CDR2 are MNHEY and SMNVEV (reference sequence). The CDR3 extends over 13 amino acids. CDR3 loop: CASSSPGGGEQYF. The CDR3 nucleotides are TGTGCCAGCAGTTCCCCTGGGGGAGGCGAGCAGTACTTC.